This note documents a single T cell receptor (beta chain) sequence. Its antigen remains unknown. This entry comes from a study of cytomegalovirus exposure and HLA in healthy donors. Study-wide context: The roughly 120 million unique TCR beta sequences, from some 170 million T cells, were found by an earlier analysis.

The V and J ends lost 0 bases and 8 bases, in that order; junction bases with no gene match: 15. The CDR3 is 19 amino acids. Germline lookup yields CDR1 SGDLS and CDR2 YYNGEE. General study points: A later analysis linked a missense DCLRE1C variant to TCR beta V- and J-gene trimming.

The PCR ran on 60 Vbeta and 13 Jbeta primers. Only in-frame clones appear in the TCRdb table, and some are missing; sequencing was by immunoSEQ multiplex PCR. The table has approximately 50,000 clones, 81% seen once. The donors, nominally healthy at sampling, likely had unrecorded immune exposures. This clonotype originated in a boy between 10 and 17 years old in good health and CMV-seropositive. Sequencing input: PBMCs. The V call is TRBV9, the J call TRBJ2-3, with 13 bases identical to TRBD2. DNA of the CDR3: TGTGCCAGCAGCGTAGTCCCCTCGACTAGCGGGGGGTCTCTGGGTACGCAGTATTTT. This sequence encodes CASSVVPSTSGGSLGTQYF.